These 11 T cell receptor beta chains were sequenced from one sample in a study of CD8 T cells in ankylosing spondylitis. TCRdb redid the calling of the 5' RACE reads with MiXCR, one entry per CDR3 protein. Among about 33,000 distinct CDR3 sequences listed, 12% to 15% were seen once. The sample comprised blood. The receptors stem from a male donor with ankylosing spondylitis or in good health (not recorded which).

J is TRBJ2-2 and V is TRBV7-3; 15 positions agree with TRBD2. This CDR3 comprises 16 residues. Germline CDR1 and CDR2: SGHTA and FQGTGA. Losses at the gene ends were 1 base for V and 7 bases for J; bases not matched to a gene: 1. CDR3 sequence: CASSLRGLAGGGELFF. CDR3 coding DNA: TGTGCCAGCAGCTTAAGGGGACTAGCGGGAGGCGGGGAGCTGTTTTTT.

This clonotype was counted ten times or more. CDR3 residues: CASSFQAGRETQYF. The DNA for the CDR3 is TGTGCCAGCAGCTTCCAAGCGGGCCGAGAGACCCAGTACTTC. The chain couples TRBV7-2 to TRBJ2-5; D might be TRBD2 (6 bases). The V gene's germline CDR1 is SGHTA and CDR2 FQGNSA. V was clipped by 3 bases and J by 4 bases, with 12 bases between them. CDR3 size: 14 residues.

This clonotype has a handful of counts. The V call is TRBV10-3, the J call TRBJ2-2, with 11 bases lining up with TRBD2. CDR1 and CDR2 (germline): ENHRY, SYGVKD. The CDR3 loop spans 17 amino acids. Trimming removed 0 bases from V and 5 bases from J; junction bases left unmatched: 5. The CDR3 DNA sequence: TGTGCCATCAGTGAGTCGCGGGGACTAGCGGAAACCGGGGAGCTGTTTTTT. Residues: CAISESRGLAETGELFF.

There are a few counts of this clonotype. The J gene is TRBJ2-2, the V gene TRBV9; TRBD1 might be the D (6 bases). The V and J ends lost 2 bases and 6 bases respectively, with 11 bases between them. Germline V gene data show CDR1 as SGDLS and CDR2 as YYNGEE. CDR3 length equals 14 residues. The CDR3: CASSVTGMAGELFF. The CDR3 bases are TGTGCCAGCAGCGTCACAGGGATGGCCGGGGAGCTGTTTTTT. The full variable domain, completed using reference TRBV9 and TRBJ2-2, is DSGVTQTPKHLITATGQRVTLRCSPRSGDLSVYWYQQSLDQGLQFLIQYYNGEERAKGNILERFSAQQFPDLHSELNLSSLELGDSALYFCASSVTGMAGELFFGEGSRLTVL.

This clonotype came up a few times. This sequence joins TRBV6-2 or TRBV6-3 and TRBJ2-7; 14 bases align to TRBD2. CDR1 is MNHEY, CDR2 SVGEGT, per germline. CDR3 size: 14 residues. V lost 6 bases and J lost 4; bases outside the gene matches: 2. DNA of the CDR3: TGTGCCAGCAGAAGGACTAGCGGGGGGTACGAGCAGTACTTC. Translated: CASRRTSGGYEQYF.

V usage is TRBV5-1 and J usage is TRBJ1-1; weak D call: TRBD1 (5 bases). The length of the CDR3 is 15 residues. Per the germline V gene, CDR1 is SGHRS and CDR2 is YFSETQ. Trimming took off 2 bases at V and 6 bases at J, with 17 bases between the two ends. The CDR3 nucleotides are TGCGCCAGCAGCTTCGCTAAACGCGGGACGGCTGAAGCTTTCTTT. Amino acids: CASSFAKRGTAEAFF.

The chain links TRBV7-6 to TRBJ1-4; the D is unclear. The CDR3 is 11 amino acids. Germline CDR1 reads SGHVS; CDR2 reads FNYEAQ. Trimming pared 1 base from V and 10 bases from J, leaving 4 bases between. Written as DNA, the CDR3 is TGTGCCAGCAGCTTAGTTCGAAAACTGTTTTTT. Its translation: CASSLVRKLFF.

In its sample, this clonotype ranks as medium-sized. The chain carries TRBV10-3 and TRBJ2-3; D possibly uses TRBD1 or TRBD2 (6 bases each). With 5 bases removed from V and 4 bases from J, the gap between germline ends came to 10 bases. CDR1 and CDR2 from the germline V gene are ENHRY and SYGVKD. This CDR3 contains 13 residues. CDR3 loop: CAISLGGADTQYF. The CDR3 DNA follows: TGTGCCATCAGTCTGGGGGGCGCAGATACGCAGTATTTT.

This chain uses TRBV21-1 with TRBJ2-5. TRBV21-1 constitutes a pseudogene. The CDR3 spans 10 residues. CDR3 DNA sequence: TGTGCCAGCAGTGGAGAGACCCAGTACTTC. Translation gives CASSGETQYF.

This chain links TRBV20-1 with TRBJ1-5; TRBD1 matches 8 bases. The V gene's germline CDR1 is DFQATT and CDR2 SNEGSKA (reference sequence). The CDR3 consists of 13 residues. Trimming took 6 bases from V and 5 from J; bases not matched to a gene: 6. This CDR3 is CSANRGSDQPQHF. CDR3 coding DNA: TGCAGTGCAAACAGGGGGTCCGATCAGCCCCAGCATTTT.

This clonotype was observed a handful of times. This chain uses TRBV11-2 with TRBJ2-1; possibly TRBD1 or TRBD2 for D (8 bases each). Germline-derived CDR1 and CDR2 are SGHAT and FQNNGV. Trimming shortened V by 5 bases and J by 12 bases, and 14 bases separated the two germline ends. This CDR3 comprises 12 residues. The CDR3 DNA sequence: TGTGCCAGCAGCCAGGGGGCGGGGGGGCAGTTCTTC. Amino acids: CASSQGAGGQFF.